The entry that follows covers one T cell receptor (beta chain) sequence. This clonotype was seen at least ten times. Its antigen specificity is not known. Base quality data are lacking; no much larger clone is found one base away. This specimen belongs to a study of CD8 T cells in ankylosing spondylitis listed by TCRdb under 2017. For the wider study: To find TCR variants linked to disease, the study profiled T cell receptor beta repertoires in ankylosing spondylitis patients and healthy donors. The whole study cohort included 85 to 120 healthy donors and some 27 ankylosing spondylitis patients. Peripheral blood was sampled, and synovial fluid was also collected from ankylosing spondylitis patients.

The instrument given in TCRdb is Illumina HiSeq 2500. Quantitative 5'-RACE with molecular barcodes was the method used to prepare the TCR beta libraries. Under the source paper's analysis protocol: To identify disease-linked TCR variants, a new computational method was used, one built on a probabilistic model of VDJ rearrangement. Starting from the raw public reads, TCRdb applied fastp trimming at Q25, assembled clones with MiXCR and retained in-frame beta chains. Rows with one shared CDR3 protein collapse into an entry with the most common genes and DNA. The authors' filters were not applied to this entry. The sample profile shows fewer than 550,000 distinct CDR3 sequences; approximately 5% of them were found once. In total, the top ten clones hold 3.5% of the sample. Spanning cysteine to phenylalanine, the CDR3 consists of 13 amino acids. Only the CDR3 part of the read is kept: 39 bases, read in frame from the first base. The germline V end is reduced by 8 bases and the J end by 8 bases; junction bases left unmatched: 6. CDR1 and CDR2, looked up from the germline V gene, are WSHSY and SAAADI.

The full study reports these points: The disease-linked clones showed a CD8+ phenotype and occurred at relatively low frequencies in peripheral blood. The disease-linked clones were reported to be significantly enriched in matched synovial fluid samples from ankylosing spondylitis patients. Some of the motif variants had been reported before in the synovial fluid and blood of reactive arthritis patients, a finding that suggests common disease-initiation mechanisms. A TCR beta motif made up of several highly homologous amino acid variants appeared to be characteristic of blood from ankylosing spondylitis patients.

The sample comprised blood, either unsorted or a sorted T cell fraction (not recorded which). This TCR was recovered from a male donor with ankylosing spondylitis. The sequence is built from TRBV10-2 and TRBJ2-1; 10 middle bases align to TRBD2. At the DNA level, the sequence is TGCGCCAGCCGTCTAGCGGGAGCTGATGAGCAGTTCTTC. The translation is CASRLAGADEQFF.